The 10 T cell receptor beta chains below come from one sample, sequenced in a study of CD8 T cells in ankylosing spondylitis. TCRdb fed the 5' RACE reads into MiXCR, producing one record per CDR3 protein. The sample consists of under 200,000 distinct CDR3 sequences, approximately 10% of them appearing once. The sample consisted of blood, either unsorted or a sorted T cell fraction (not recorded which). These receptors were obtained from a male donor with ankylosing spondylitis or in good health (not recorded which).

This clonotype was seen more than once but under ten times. The DNA for the CDR3 is TGCAGTGCTAGAGATTTGCGGGGGGGCACCGGGGAGCTGTTTTTT. As protein: CSARDLRGGTGELFF. The chain has TRBV20-1 and TRBJ2-2, with 9 positions matching TRBD2. Germline V gives CDR1 DFQATT, CDR2 SNEGSKA (reference sequence). CDR3 length: 15 residues. Trimming cost V 0 bases and J 4 bases; bases outside gene matches: 3.

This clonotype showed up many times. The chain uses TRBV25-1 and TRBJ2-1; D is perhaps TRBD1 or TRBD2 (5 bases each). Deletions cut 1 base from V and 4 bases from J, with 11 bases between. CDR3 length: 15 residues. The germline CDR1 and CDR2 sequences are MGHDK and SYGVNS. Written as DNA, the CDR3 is TGTGCCAGCAGTGAATCATCGGGGCCTTACAATGAGCAGTTCTTC. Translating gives CASSESSGPYNEQFF.

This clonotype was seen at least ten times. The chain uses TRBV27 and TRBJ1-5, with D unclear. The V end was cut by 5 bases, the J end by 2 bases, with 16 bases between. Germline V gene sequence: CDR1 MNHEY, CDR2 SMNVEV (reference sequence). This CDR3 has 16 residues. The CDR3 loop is CASSTLSAARNQPQHF. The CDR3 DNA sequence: TGTGCCAGCAGTACACTCTCAGCCGCTCGCAATCAGCCCCAGCATTTT.

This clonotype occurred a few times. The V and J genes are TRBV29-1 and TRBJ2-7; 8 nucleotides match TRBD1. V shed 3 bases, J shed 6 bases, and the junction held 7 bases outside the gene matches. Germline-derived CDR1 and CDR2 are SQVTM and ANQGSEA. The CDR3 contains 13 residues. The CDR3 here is CSVEGTGRLEQYF. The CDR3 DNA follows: TGCAGCGTTGAGGGGACAGGACGTCTCGAGCAGTACTTC.

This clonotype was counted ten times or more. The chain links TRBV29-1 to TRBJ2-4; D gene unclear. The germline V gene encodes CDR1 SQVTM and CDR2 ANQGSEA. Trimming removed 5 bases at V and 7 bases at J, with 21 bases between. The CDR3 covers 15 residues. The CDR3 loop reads CSVSKYSDPGNIQYF. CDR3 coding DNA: TGCAGCGTTTCCAAATACTCTGACCCGGGCAACATTCAGTACTTC.

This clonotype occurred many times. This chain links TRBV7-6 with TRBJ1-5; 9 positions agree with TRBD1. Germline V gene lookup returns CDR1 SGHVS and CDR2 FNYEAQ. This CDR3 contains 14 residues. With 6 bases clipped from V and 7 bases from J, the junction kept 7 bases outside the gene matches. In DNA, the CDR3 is TGTGCCAGCAGTCCAGGACAGGGGTGGCAGCCCCAGCATTTT. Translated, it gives CASSPGQGWQPQHF.

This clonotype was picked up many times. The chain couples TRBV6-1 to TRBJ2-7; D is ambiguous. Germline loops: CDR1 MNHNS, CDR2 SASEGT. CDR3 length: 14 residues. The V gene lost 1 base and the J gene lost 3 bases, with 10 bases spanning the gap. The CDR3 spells CASSEGPLGYEQYF. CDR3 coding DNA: TGTGCCAGCAGTGAAGGGCCCCTGGGCTACGAGCAGTACTTC.

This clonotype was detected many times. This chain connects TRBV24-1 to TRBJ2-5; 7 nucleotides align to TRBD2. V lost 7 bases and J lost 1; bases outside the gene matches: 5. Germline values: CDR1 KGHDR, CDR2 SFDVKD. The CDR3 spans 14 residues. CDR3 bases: TGTGCCACCAGCCATGGGAGGGCCCAAGAGACCCAGTACTTC. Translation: CATSHGRAQETQYF.

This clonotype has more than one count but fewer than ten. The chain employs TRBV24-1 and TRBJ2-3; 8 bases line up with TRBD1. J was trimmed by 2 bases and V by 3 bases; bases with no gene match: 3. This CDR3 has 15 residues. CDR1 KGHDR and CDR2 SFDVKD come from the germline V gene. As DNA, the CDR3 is TGTGCCACCAGTGATCGACAGGGGCCCACAGATACGCAGTATTTT. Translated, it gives CATSDRQGPTDTQYF.

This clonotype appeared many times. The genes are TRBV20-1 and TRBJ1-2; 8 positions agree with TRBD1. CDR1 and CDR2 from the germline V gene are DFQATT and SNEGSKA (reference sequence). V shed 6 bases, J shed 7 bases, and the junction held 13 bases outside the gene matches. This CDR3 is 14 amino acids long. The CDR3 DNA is TGCAGTGCCTCTACTCTCGGACAGGGTGGTGGCTACACCTTC. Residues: CSASTLGQGGGYTF.